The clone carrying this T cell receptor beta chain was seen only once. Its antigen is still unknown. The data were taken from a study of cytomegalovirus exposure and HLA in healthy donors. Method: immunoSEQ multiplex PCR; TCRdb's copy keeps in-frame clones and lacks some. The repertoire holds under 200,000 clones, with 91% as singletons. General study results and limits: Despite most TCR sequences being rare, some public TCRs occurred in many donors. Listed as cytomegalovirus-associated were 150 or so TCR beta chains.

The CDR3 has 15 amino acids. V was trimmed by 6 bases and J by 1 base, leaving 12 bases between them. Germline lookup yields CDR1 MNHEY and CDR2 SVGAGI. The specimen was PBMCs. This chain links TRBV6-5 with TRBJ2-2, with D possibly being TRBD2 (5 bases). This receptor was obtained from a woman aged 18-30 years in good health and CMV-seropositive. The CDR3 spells CASRLAGLNTGELFF. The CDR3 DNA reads TGTGCCAGCAGATTGGCAGGACTGAACACCGGGGAGCTGTTTTTT.